This TCR beta chain was sequenced during a study of OX40 agonist ivuxolimab in advanced cancers. Regarding the complete study: Ivuxolimab, which targeted the costimulatory receptor OX40 (CD134), was an agonistic, fully human IgG2 monoclonal antibody. Intravenous ivuxolimab was administered to patients every 2 weeks at six dose levels: 0.01, 0.1, 0.3, 1.5, 3 and 10 mg/kg. Among the approximately 54 dose-escalation patients, roughly 20 had hepatocellular carcinoma, 15 or so melanoma, 9 renal cell carcinoma and 9 head and neck cancer. The dose-escalation cohort was around 83% male with a mean age of approximately 60 years, ranging from roughly 20 to 80. Patients were allowed to have had prior anti-PD-1, anti-PD-L1 or anti-CTLA-4 therapy, and approximately 40% of the dose-escalation patients had been treated with checkpoint inhibitors. Three dose-escalation patients achieved partial responses, one with hepatocellular carcinoma and two with cutaneous melanoma. Peripheral TCRbeta sequencing was intended to test whether TCR sequence diversity was altered and clonal T-cell expansion was caused by ivuxolimab. The paper reports the monotherapy dose-escalation portion (N of about 50 patients) of the phase I ivuxolimab trial.

Patients with a history of autoimmune disease or receiving systemic immunosuppression were excluded from the trial. Peripheral blood for TCR sequencing was drawn from every dose cohort at baseline, at cycle 4 day 1 and at cycle 7 day 1. The samples were drawn from a first-in-human, open-label, multicenter phase I dose-escalation trial of ivuxolimab. The trial enrolled adults with locally advanced or metastatic head and neck squamous cell, hepatocellular, melanoma or renal cell carcinoma. CD4+ and CD8+ T cells were sorted separately from peripheral blood before TCR sequencing. With respect to this clone: Its specific antigen is unknown. It has no much larger one-base neighbor in the sample; base qualities were not kept.

Study-wide findings and limitations: At doses from 0.1 to 3.0 mg/kg, clonal expansion was seen in both CD4+ and CD8+ blood T cells between baseline and week 6. On average, CD8+ T cells showed more expanded clones than CD4+ T cells after ivuxolimab. Low levels of normalized T-cell clonal expansion were also shown by some nonresponding patients. Partial responders in the 0.1-3.0 mg/kg groups had among the lowest normalized peripheral clonal expansion, especially among CD8+ T cells. The antigen specificity of the clonally expanded peripheral T cells was not determined.

For sequencing of the TCRbeta CDR3 region, genomic DNA was extracted from the sorted cells. The immunoSEQ Assay was used to sequence the TCRbeta CDR3 regions. Here the immuneACCESS table is served through TCRdb, limited to in-frame sequences with V and J called. Missing clones are a known gap in these copies; in checked studies unresolved V genes cover under half, and the rest lacks a known reason. For this sample the table gives roughly 90,000 clones, of which roughly 90% were detected only once. Clones ranked in the top ten supply approximately 0.8% of the sample. Spanning cysteine to phenylalanine, the CDR3 consists of 15 amino acids. Kept here is only the CDR3 DNA, which spans 45 bases and is read in frame from base 1. The V end gives up 7 bases and the J end 4 bases, leaving 12 bases in the junction not matched to a gene. The germline V gene sets CDR1 to MDHEN and CDR2 to SYDVKM.

This specimen was CD4+ or CD8+ T cells sorted from blood, taken in a trial of the OX40 agonist ivuxolimab. Rearrangement joined TRBV28 to TRBJ2-7; TRBD1 lines up with 8 middle nucleotides. This receptor was taken from an adult with an advanced solid tumor such as melanoma, head and neck, liver or kidney cancer. For the CDR3, the sequence is CASTNAGQGVYEQYF. The DNA sequence is TGTGCCAGCACCAATGCCGGACAGGGCGTATACGAGCAGTACTTC.